This T cell receptor (beta chain) appears in the sequencing data of a study of shared clonotypes between healthy human individuals. Study overall: Three plates each covered CD4 naive and memory; CD8 naive two, CD8 memory one. Notes on the study in general: Naive CD4 clonotype sharing across a handful of donors was approximately 5%.

As regards this clone: Its antigen remains unknown.

Assay used: immunoSEQ multiplex PCR; TCRdb lists only in-frame clones, some missing. The sample holds about 2 million clones; just under 95% are singletons and the top ten take around 1.1%. This CDR3 is 16 amino acids long. Germline values: CDR1 KGHSH, CDR2 LQKENI. V lost 3 bases and J lost 0; bases outside the gene matches: 7. In the naive CD8 group, cells lacked CD45RO and were positively selected for CCR7, so terminally differentiated effector memory CD45RA+ cells were left out. The TCR originated in a man aged 18 to 30 in good health. Sequencing was carried out using naive CD8+ T cells sorted from blood. The chain couples TRBV18 to TRBJ2-5, with 7 bases matching TRBD2. The CDR3 loop is CASSPEGGSYQETQYF. The CDR3 DNA follows: TGTGCCAGCTCACCCGAGGGCGGGAGTTACCAAGAGACCCAGTACTTC.